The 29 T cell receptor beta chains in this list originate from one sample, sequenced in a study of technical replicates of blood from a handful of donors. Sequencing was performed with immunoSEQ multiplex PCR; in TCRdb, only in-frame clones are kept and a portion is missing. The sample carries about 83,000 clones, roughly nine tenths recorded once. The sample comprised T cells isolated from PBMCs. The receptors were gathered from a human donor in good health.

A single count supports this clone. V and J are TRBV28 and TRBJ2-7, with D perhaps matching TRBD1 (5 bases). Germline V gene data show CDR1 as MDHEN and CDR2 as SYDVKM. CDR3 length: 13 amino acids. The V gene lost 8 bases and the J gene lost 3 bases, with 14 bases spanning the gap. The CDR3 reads CASPGCIDYEQYF. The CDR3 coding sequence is TGTGCCAGCCCAGGGTGTATCGACTACGAGCAGTACTTC.

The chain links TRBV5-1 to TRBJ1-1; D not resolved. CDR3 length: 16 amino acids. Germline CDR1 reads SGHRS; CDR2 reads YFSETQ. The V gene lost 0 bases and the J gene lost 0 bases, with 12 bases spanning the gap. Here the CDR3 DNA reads TGCGCCAGCAGCTTGGGGACGGACTCCTTGAACACTGAAGCTTTCTTT. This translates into CASSLGTDSLNTEAFF.

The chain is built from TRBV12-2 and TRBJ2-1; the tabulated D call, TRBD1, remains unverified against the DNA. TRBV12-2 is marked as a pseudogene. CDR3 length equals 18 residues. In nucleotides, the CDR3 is TGTGCAAGTCGCTTCCCCCCCCTTCGCAGGGAATTCTACAATGAGCAGTTCTTC. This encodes CASRFPPLRREFYNEQFF.

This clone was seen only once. The CDR3 sequence is CASSFQITRTGYGETQYF. In DNA form, the CDR3 reads TGCGCCAGCAGCTTTCAAATCACAAGGACAGGGTATGGAGAGACCCAGTACTTC. The chain recombines TRBV5-1 with TRBJ2-5; 8 nucleotides align to TRBD1. The germline gives CDR1 SGHRS, CDR2 YFSETQ. J lost 4 bases, V lost 2 bases, and 16 bases had no gene match. CDR3 length: 18 residues. Full variable domain (missing parts from reference TRBV5-1 and TRBJ2-5): KAGVTQTPRYLIKTRGQQVTLSCSPISGHRSVSWYQQTPGQGLQFLFEYFSETQRNKGNFPGRFSGRQFSNSRSEMNVSTLELGDSALYLCASSFQITRTGYGETQYFGPGTRLLVL.

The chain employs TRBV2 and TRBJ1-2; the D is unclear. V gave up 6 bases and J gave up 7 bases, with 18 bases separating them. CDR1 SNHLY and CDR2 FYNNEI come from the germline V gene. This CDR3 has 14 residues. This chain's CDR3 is CASRGELVGSGYTF. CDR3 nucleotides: TGTGCCAGCAGGGGAGAGTTGGTGGGATCTGGCTACACCTTC.

Here the CDR3 reads CATSGGTSGTDTQYF. The CDR3, as DNA: TGTGCCACCAGCGGGGGGACTAGCGGCACAGATACGCAGTATTTT. V usage is TRBV15 and J usage is TRBJ2-3; TRBD2 aligns across 10 bases. Germline CDR1 is LNHNV and CDR2 is YYDKDF (reference sequence). V trimming: 5 bases; J trimming: 1 base; junction bases outside the gene matches: 3. This CDR3 comprises 15 residues.

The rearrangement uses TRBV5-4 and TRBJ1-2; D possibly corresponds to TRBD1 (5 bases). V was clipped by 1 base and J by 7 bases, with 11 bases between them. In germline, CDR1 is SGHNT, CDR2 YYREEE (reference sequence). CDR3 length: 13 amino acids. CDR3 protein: CASSLPLRGGYTF. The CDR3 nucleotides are TGTGCCAGCAGCTTGCCTCTTAGGGGTGGCTACACCTTC.

CDR3 DNA sequence: TGTGCCAGCAGCTTGGGGCTAGCGGAGAGCTCCTACGAGCAGTACTTC. Residues: CASSLGLAESSYEQYF. The genes are TRBV5-4 and TRBJ2-7, with 7 bases fitting TRBD2. The V segment lost 0 bases and the J segment 0 bases; nucleotides outside the gene matches: 6. Germline CDR1 and CDR2: SGHNT and YYREEE (reference sequence). The CDR3 runs to 16 residues.

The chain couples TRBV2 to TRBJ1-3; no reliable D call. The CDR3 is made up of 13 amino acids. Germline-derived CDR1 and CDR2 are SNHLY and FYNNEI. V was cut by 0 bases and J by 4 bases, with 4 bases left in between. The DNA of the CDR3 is TGTGCCAGCAGTGAAGCCGAGGGAAACACCATATATTTT. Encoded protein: CASSEAEGNTIYF.

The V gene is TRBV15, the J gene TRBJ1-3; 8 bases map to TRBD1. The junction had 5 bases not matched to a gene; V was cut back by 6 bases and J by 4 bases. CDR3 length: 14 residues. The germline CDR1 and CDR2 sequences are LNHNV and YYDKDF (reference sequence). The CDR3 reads CATREQGDGNTIYF. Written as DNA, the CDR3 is TGTGCCACCAGGGAACAGGGGGACGGAAACACCATATATTTT.

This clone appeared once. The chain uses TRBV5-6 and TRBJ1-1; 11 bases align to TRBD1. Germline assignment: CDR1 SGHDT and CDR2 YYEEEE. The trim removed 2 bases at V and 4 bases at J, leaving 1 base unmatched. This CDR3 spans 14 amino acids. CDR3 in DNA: TGTGCCAGCAGCTTCGGGACAGGGGGCACTGAAGCTTTCTTT. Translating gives CASSFGTGGTEAFF. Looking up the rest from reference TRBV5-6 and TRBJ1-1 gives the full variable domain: DAGVTQSPTHLIKTRGQQVTLRCSPKSGHDTVSWYQQALGQGPQFIFQYYEEEERQRGNFPDRFSGHQFPNYSSELNVNALLLGDSALYLCASSFGTGGTEAFFGQGTRLTVV.

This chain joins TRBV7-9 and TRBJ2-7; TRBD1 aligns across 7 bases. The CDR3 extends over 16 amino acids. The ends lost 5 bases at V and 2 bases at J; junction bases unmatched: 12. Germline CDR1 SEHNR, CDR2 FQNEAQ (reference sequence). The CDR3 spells CASSRNPRRGTYEQYF. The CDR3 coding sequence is TGTGCCAGCAGCCGAAATCCCCGCAGGGGGACCTACGAGCAGTACTTC. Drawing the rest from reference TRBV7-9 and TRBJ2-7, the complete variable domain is DTGVSQNPRHKITKRGQNVTFRCDPISEHNRLYWYRQTLGQGPEFLTYFQNEAQLEKSRLLSDRFSAERPKGSFSTLEIQRTEQGDSAMYLCASSRNPRRGTYEQYFGPGTRLTVT.

CDR3 region: CAISGGAGAIYEQYF. The CDR3 nucleotides read TGTGCCATCAGTGGAGGGGCGGGGGCCATCTACGAGCAGTACTTC. V and J are TRBV10-3 and TRBJ2-7, with D perhaps TRBD2 (7 bases). Between the trimmed V and J ends, which lost 4 bases and 3 bases, there was a span of 16 bases. Germline V CDR1 and CDR2: ENHRY, SYGVKD. This CDR3 comprises 15 residues.

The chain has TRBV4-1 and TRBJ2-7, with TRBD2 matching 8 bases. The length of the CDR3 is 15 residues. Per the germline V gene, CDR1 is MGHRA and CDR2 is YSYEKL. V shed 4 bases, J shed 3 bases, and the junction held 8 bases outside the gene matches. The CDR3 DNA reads TGCGCCAGCAGCCTTTTAGCGGGAAGTAGCTACGAGCAGTACTTC. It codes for CASSLLAGSSYEQYF.

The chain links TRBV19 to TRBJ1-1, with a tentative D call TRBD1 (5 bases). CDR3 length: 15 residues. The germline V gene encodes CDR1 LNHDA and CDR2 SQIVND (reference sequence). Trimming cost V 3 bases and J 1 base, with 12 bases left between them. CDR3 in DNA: TGTGCCAGTAGTATGGGTAGCGGGGCGAACACTGAAGCTTTCTTT. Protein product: CASSMGSGANTEAFF.

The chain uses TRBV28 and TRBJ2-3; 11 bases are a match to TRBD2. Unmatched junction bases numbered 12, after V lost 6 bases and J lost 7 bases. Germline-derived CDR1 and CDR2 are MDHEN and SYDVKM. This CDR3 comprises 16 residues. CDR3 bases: TGTGCCAGCAGCCTTCTAGCGGGAGGTCCCTCCTATACGCAGTATTTT. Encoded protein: CASSLLAGGPSYTQYF. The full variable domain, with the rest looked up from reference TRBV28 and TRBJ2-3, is DVKVTQSSRYLVKRTGEKVFLECVQDMDHENMFWYRQDPGLGLRLIYFSYDVKMKEKGDIPEGYSVSREKKERFSLILESASTNQTSMYLCASSLLAGGPSYTQYFGPGTRLTVL.

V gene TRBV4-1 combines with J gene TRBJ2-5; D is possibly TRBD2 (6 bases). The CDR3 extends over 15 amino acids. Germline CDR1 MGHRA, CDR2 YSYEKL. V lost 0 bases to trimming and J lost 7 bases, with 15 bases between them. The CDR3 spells CASSQDETRRGTQYF. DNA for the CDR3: TGCGCCAGCAGCCAAGATGAGACTAGGAGAGGGACCCAGTACTTC.

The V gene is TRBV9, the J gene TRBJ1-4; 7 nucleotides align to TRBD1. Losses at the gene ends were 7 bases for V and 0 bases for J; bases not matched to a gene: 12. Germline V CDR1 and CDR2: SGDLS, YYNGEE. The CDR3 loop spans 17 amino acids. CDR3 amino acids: CASARQGATSTNEKLFF. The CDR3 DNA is TGTGCCAGCGCGAGACAGGGCGCAACATCAACTAATGAAAAACTGTTTTTT. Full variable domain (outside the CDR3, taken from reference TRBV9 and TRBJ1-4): DSGVTQTPKHLITATGQRVTLRCSPRSGDLSVYWYQQSLDQGLQFLIQYYNGEERAKGNILERFSAQQFPDLHSELNLSSLELGDSALYFCASARQGATSTNEKLFFGSGTQLSVL.

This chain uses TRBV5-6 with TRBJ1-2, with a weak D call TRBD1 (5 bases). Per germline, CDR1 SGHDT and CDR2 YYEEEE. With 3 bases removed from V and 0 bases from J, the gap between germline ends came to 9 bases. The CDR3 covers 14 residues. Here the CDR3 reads CASSSRGANYGYTF. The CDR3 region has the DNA TGTGCCAGCAGCTCGCGGGGGGCTAACTATGGCTACACCTTC. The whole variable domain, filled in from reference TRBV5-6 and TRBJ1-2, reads DAGVTQSPTHLIKTRGQQVTLRCSPKSGHDTVSWYQQALGQGPQFIFQYYEEEERQRGNFPDRFSGHQFPNYSSELNVNALLLGDSALYLCASSSRGANYGYTFGSGTRLTVV.

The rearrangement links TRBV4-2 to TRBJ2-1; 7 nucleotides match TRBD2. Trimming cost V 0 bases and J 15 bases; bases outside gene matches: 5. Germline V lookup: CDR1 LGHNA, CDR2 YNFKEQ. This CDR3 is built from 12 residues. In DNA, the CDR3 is TGTGCCAGCAGCCAAGAGGGGACTAAATTGTTCTTC. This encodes CASSQEGTKLFF.

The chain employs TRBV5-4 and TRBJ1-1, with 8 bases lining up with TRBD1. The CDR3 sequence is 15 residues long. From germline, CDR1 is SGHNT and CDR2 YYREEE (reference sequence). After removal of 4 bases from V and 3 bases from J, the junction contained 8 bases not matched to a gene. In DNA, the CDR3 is TGTGCCAGCAGCCCCCCGTCGACAGGGGACACTGAAGCTTTCTTT. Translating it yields CASSPPSTGDTEAFF.

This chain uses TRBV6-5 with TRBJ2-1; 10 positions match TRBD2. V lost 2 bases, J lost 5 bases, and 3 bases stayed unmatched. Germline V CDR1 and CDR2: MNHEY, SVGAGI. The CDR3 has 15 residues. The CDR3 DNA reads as TGTGCCAGCAGTTACCTAGCGGGGGACCACAATGAGCAGTTCTTC. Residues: CASSYLAGDHNEQFF.

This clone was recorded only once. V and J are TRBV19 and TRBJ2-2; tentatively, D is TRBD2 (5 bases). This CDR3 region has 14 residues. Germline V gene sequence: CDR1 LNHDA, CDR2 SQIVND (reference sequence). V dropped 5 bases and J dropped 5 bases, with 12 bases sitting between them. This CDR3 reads CASSDRSGTGELFF. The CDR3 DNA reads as TGTGCCAGTAGTGATAGGTCGGGGACCGGGGAGCTGTTTTTT.

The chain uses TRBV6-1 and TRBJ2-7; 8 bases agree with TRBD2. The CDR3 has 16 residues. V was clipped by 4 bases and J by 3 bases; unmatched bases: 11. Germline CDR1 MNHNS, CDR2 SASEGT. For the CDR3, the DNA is TGTGCCAGCAGTGCTTCAGCCAGCGGGGGTTTCTACGAGCAGTACTTC. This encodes CASSASASGGFYEQYF.

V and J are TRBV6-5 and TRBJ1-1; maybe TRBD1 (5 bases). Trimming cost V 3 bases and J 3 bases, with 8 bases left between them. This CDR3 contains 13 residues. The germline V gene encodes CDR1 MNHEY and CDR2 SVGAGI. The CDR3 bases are TGTGCCAGCAGTTATGACAGCCACACTGAAGCTTTCTTT. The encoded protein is CASSYDSHTEAFF.

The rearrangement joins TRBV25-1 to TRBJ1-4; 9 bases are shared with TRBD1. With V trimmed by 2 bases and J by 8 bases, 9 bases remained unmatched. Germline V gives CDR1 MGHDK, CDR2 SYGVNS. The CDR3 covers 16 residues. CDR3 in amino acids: CASSEMTGGAGEKLFF. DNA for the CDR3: TGTGCCAGCAGTGAAATGACAGGGGGAGCTGGGGAAAAACTGTTTTTT.

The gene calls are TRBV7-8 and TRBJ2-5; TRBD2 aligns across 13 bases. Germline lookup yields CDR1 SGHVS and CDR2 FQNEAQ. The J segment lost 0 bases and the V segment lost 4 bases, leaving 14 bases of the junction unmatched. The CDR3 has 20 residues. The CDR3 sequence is CASSSRRMGLAGYNQETQYF. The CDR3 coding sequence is TGTGCCAGCAGCTCTCGCCGAATGGGACTAGCGGGGTACAACCAAGAGACCCAGTACTTC.

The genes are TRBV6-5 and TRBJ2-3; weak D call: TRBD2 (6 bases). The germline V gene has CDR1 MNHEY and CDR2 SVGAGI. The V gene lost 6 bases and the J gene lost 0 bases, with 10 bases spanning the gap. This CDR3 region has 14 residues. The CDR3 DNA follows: TGTGCCAGCAGCTCCGGGACTAGCACAGATACGCAGTATTTT. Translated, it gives CASSSGTSTDTQYF.

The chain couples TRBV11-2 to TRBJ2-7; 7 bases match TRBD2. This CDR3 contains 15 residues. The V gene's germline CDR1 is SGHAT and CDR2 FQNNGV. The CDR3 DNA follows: TGTGCGGTTATAAGTCCGGAGCGGGGCCTTTACGAGCAGTACTTC. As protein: CAVISPERGLYEQYF. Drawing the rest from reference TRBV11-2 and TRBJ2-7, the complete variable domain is EAGVAQSPRYKIIEKRQSVAFWCNPISGHATLYWYQQILGQGPKLLIQFQNNGVVDDSQLPKDRFSAERLKGVDSTLKIQPAKLEDSAVYLCAVISPERGLYEQYFGPGTRLTVT.